The rows below give T cell receptor beta chains drawn from one sample of a study of T cell repertoires in cytomegalovirus infection. TCRdb analysed the reads with MiXCR anew, one entry per CDR3 protein. This sample has some 240,000 distinct CDR3 sequences, with approximately 15% found just once. The sample consisted of CD8+ T cells from PBMCs. The receptors were sampled from a human donor in good health (CMV status not recorded). Some clones in this sample may be carry-over from other donors' samples. Each CDR3 is given with its conserved first and last residue.

v_gene	j_gene	CDR3aa
TRBV7-6	TRBJ2-3	CASSLVKRGTDTQYF
TRBV7-2	TRBJ1-3	CASSRQGQGNANSGNTIYF
TRBV7-2	TRBJ2-2	CASSLGYNTGELFF
TRBV14	TRBJ2-3	CASSQGTGLGDTQYF
TRBV6-6	TRBJ2-1	CASSSGLAGNNEQFF
TRBV5-1	TRBJ2-1	CASSLAQNSYNEQFF
TRBV28	TRBJ1-6	CASSFWASNSPLHF
TRBV4-3	TRBJ2-7	CASSQDQGGAYEQYF
TRBV27	TRBJ2-3	CASSRTGDTQYF
TRBV27	TRBJ1-1	CASSFVGVIAEAFF